This record covers a single T cell receptor (beta chain). Its antigen is not identified. This sample was included in a study of cytomegalovirus exposure and HLA in healthy donors. Points from the study as a whole: Accurate predictions that matched the HLA-A and HLA-B alleles of most subjects were reportedly made from TCR beta sequences. In an earlier analysis, most TCR beta V segments were productive about 87% or about 30% of the time.

The study ran its PCR with 60 Vbeta and 13 Jbeta primers. The assay was immunoSEQ multiplex PCR, and TCRdb's table has in-frame clones only and misses some. Its table records 180,000 or so clones. The sample consisted of PBMCs. The sequence came from a boy aged 5-17 years in good health and CMV-seronegative.

DNA of the CDR3: TGTGCCAGCAGTTTAACAAACACCTACGAGCAGTACTTC. Residues: CASSLTNTYEQYF. The rearrangement links TRBV27 to TRBJ2-7; D is uncertain. Germline CDR1 and CDR2: MNHEY and SMNVEV (reference sequence). Trimming removed 2 bases at V and 2 bases at J, with 7 bases between. The length of the CDR3 is 13 residues.